These T cell receptor beta chains were read from a single sample in a study of T cell responses to AZD1222 COVID-19 vaccine. Only in-frame clones appear in the TCRdb table, and some are missing; sequencing was by immunoSEQ multiplex PCR. The sample contains some 120,000 clones, about 87% of which appear only once. The sample was peripheral blood, taken on day 0 of AZD1222 vaccination. The receptors come from an adult in good health. Both conserved end residues are part of each CDR3. A D gene is named only where the DNA matches it firmly.

D,length,J,V,CDR3
TRBD1,14,TRBJ1-5,TRBV3-1/TRBV3-2,CASSRGGLLEPQHF
.,15,TRBJ2-7,TRBV6-2/TRBV6-3,CASSYSPGGTYEQYF
TRBD1,15,TRBJ1-2,TRBV6-5,CASSTRDRSNYGYTF
.,14,TRBJ1-6,TRBV7-2,CASSPAFGDSPLHF
TRBD2,15,TRBJ2-1,TRBV19,CASSMTGGSYNEQFF
.,14,TRBJ1-2,TRBV2,CASTPGTRTLGYTF
.,13,TRBJ1-2,TRBV5-4,CASSLEADYGYTF
.,13,TRBJ1-2,TRBV28,CASSLDRLYGYTF
TRBD1,16,TRBJ1-1,TRBV10-3,CAISERSTGENTEAFF
TRBD1,15,TRBJ1-1,TRBV11-2,CASSLRGRGRSEAFF
.,17,TRBJ1-2,TRBV5-3,CARTSGGDGNFRRGYTF
.,13,TRBJ1-2,TRBV7-6,CASSLGQNYGYTF
.,12,TRBJ1-6,TRBV13,CASSLPWAPLHF
.,12,TRBJ1-6,TRBV7-2,CASSLANSPLHF
.,17,TRBJ2-7,TRBV5-1,CASSSVLLGESSYEQYF
.,13,TRBJ1-2,TRBV29-1,CSAGVGGGYGYTF
.,15,TRBJ2-7,TRBV6-5,CASSQRRDNSYEQYF
.,14,TRBJ1-2,TRBV18,CASSPPLRGYGYTF
.,12,TRBJ1-2,TRBV29-1,CSVGVRAHGYTF
.,13,TRBJ1-1,TRBV14,CASSQDPSGDGFF
TRBD1,15,TRBJ1-3,TRBV18,CASSQGQASGNTIYF
.,15,TRBJ1-4,TRBV7-9,CASSSPGTLNEKLFF
TRBD1,18,TRBJ2-2,TRBV18,CASSPTLAGTGNPGELFF
.,14,TRBJ2-1,TRBV6-5,CASRELSPDHEQFF
.,13,TRBJ2-7,TRBV28,CASILDSIYEQYF
TRBD1,14,TRBJ1-2,TRBV9,CASSDRGLSYGYTF
.,13,TRBJ1-1,TRBV10-3,CAISGQGNTEAFF
.,16,TRBJ1-5,TRBV12-5,CASGALRSDSNQPQHF
.,14,TRBJ1-4,TRBV6-4,CASSAGGGNEKLFF
.,14,TRBJ2-5,TRBV5-1,CASSNTGEGETQYF
.,13,TRBJ2-5,TRBV10-3,CAISERQQETQYF
TRBD2,15,TRBJ2-7,TRBV7-3,CASSLTSGNSYEQYF
TRBD2,15,TRBJ2-7,TRBV3-1/TRBV3-2,CASSDASASGYEQYF
TRBD1,15,TRBJ1-1,TRBV19,CASSPWDRRNTEAFF
.,15,TRBJ1-2,TRBV6-5,CASSYSTGGVGGYTF
.,15,TRBJ1-5,TRBV28,CASSSASGSNQPQHF
.,16,TRBJ1-1,TRBV7-8,CASSLNSGARNTEAFF
.,14,TRBJ1-1,TRBV7-9,CASSLLGEGTEAFF
.,14,TRBJ1-4,TRBV13,CASSFGLNSEKLFF
.,14,TRBJ1-5,TRBV7-9,CASSFTGEAQPQHF
.,18,TRBJ1-1,TRBV9,CASSVSGGGLPGHTEAFF